This T cell receptor (beta chain) was identified during a study of cytomegalovirus exposure and HLA in healthy donors (TCRdb year 2017). Background for the entire study: According to an earlier analysis of around 600 of the donors, some 170 million T cells yielded 100 million or so unique TCR beta sequences and approximately 280 Gb of sequence data. Approximately 310 gigabases of sequencing data and 78 million or so unique TCR sequences were included in an early release covering around 600 HLA-typed donors. Among the roughly 410 genotyped donors, around 81% belonged to the genetic ancestry cluster associated with self-reported Caucasian donors. The study was designed to test whether signatures of past pathogen exposure could be identified by cataloging public T cell receptors. The study profiled the T cell repertoires of 500 to 800 subjects by immunosequencing and related them to cytomegalovirus serostatus. In addition to the first cohort of 666 subjects, a separate validation cohort of approximately 110 different subjects was used. To predict cytomegalovirus infection status, the study brought together high-throughput TCR immunosequencing, statistical association of individual TCRs with disease status, and machine learning. To study patterns of TCR occurrence, a later analysis re-analyzed previously published TCR beta repertoires from 666 donors and added high-resolution HLA genotyping. In the later analysis, no new phenotypic data were used to find candidate immune exposures; instead, reliance was placed on TCR beta sequences and their occurrence across donors. An earlier analysis of about 620 of the donors applied high-throughput TCR beta sequencing to assess whether each TCR beta V gene segment acted as functional or pseudogenic. Donor age, sex, ethnicity and CMV serostatus were compiled alongside the repertoire data. Genome-wide SNP genotypes for about 65% of the 666 donors were used in a later genetic analysis, which treated that subset as a discovery cohort. Every discovery cohort repertoire had been produced on one sequencing platform. Class I and class II HLA loci were covered by the typing at four-digit resolution. The number of typed donors differed by locus: about 620-640 for A, B, C, DRB1 and DQB1; 522 for DQA1; some 590 for DPA1; and around 490 for DPB1. Roughly five DR-DQ haplotypes were treated as single units for association and clustering because of strong linkage in the cohort. Across around 400 genotyped donors of the cohort, an average of about 240,000 unique TCR beta nucleotide sequences per donor were sequenced, and 15% to 20% of those sequences were non-productive.

Results and caveats for the whole study, not just this receptor: Because counts were too low, approximately 18 rarely observed V segments, including chromosome 9 orphons, were excluded from the earlier analysis of 587 of the donors. A few of the identified cytomegalovirus-associated TCR beta chains were confirmed in vitro to be specific for cytomegalovirus antigens. A later analysis found that HLA-associated TCR beta chains were more clonally expanded and had lower generation probabilities than equally common non-associated chains. Assigning TCR associations to individual alleles was difficult when HLA alleles, especially DR and DQ, strongly co-occurred. At a false discovery rate of 0.05, a later analysis linked 15,000 to 20,000 TCR beta sequences to specific HLA alleles. Most CMV-associated TCR beta chains appeared to be HLA-restricted in a later analysis, and the HLA associations seemed to be driven largely by CMV exposure. A further reported finding was that TCR beta sequences accurately predicted the HLA-A and HLA-B alleles for most subjects in the first cohort. Because HLA typing was unavailable for some donors at each locus, only the typed subset was used in association tests. An association between a missense DCLRE1C variant and V-gene and J-gene trimming of TCR beta chains was found in a later genetic analysis and replicated in an independent cohort. Only TCR beta chains were sequenced in this cohort, and the absence of alpha or paired-chain data limited detectable features. Correlated functional status among segregating V segments might reflect linkage disequilibrium, but an unknown experimental factor could not be ruled out. The classifier was reported to diagnose cytomegalovirus status with high specificity and sensitivity in both the original and validation cohorts. The 87-base-pair reads could not distinguish some IMGT-functional V segments, including TRBV6-2 and TRBV6-3, so those segments were excluded. A group of highly shared sequence variants was considered likely to be a technical artifact of the sequencing pipeline. Most TCR sequences were seen in very few donors, while some public TCRs were found in many individuals. In the study, about 150 TCR beta chains were listed as associated with cytomegalovirus. In an earlier analysis of more than 500 of the donors, most TCR beta V segments appeared in productive rearrangements about 87% or about 30% of the time, broadly matching IMGT annotations. Sequencing depth was assumed to be roughly uniform across donors in the presence/absence analyses, though that assumption may not hold. A later genetic analysis reported fewer N-insertions in productive TCRs among donors in an Asian-associated ancestry cluster than the 666-donor mean. CMV serostatus was the only immune exposure information available for the cohort. A later analysis found that TCR association rates varied across HLA loci, with DRB1 alleles showing the most associated TCRs and HLA-C alleles the fewest. A later analysis reported that several top co-occurrence clusters appeared linked to parvovirus B19, influenza, CMV and Epstein-Barr virus. According to the authors, the approach could potentially be generalized to other disease states and immunological phenotypes.

The cohort comprised several hundred healthy bone marrow donors. All cohort members were sampled while nominally healthy, although unrecorded immune exposures were likely present. The donor was CMV seronegative and was included in the group of around 320 seronegative cohort members. A peripheral blood sample was collected from each donor, and TCR beta sequencing was performed on peripheral blood mononuclear cells. The Qiagen DNeasy Blood Extraction Kit was used to extract genomic DNA from the blood cell samples. Libraries were prepared through the immunoSEQ multiplex PCR assay. For the multiplex PCR, a mixture combining 60 forward primers for TCR Vbeta segments and 13 reverse primers for TCR Jbeta segments was used. Amplification of the CDR3 region of rearranged TCR beta genes was performed with a multiplex PCR assay on genomic DNA. On the Illumina HiSeq System, the amplified TCR beta libraries were sequenced as 87-base-pair reads. In the source study's methods: A later analysis counted around 72 million unique TCR beta chains across the 666 repertoires, and roughly 11 million of these chains were shared by at least two donors. Raw reads were error-corrected and collapsed into unique sequences by a nearest-neighbor algorithm in which closely related sequences were merged to remove PCR and sequencing errors. To assign V, D and J gene segments, CDR3 sequences were aligned to IMGT reference sequences. For a sequence to be retained, at least a six-nucleotide match to both a V gene segment and a J gene segment was required. Rearrangements were called productive when the CDR3 lacked stop codons and stayed in frame with V and J; all others were non-productive. CDR3 was defined according to IMGT convention as the region running from the second conserved V-encoded cysteine to the conserved J-encoded phenylalanine. The earlier analysis of some 580 of the donors excluded any sequence lacking an unambiguous match to a single V gene segment. An earlier analysis of 587 of the donors classified V segments as functional when productive rearrangements were above 56.7% and as segregating when the standard deviation between donors was above 5%. A statistical classification framework was developed to diagnose cytomegalovirus status using the catalog of TCR beta chain sequences. In a later analysis, TCR nucleotide sequences were compared against IMGT/GENE-DB human TR gene sequences so that V and J genes could be assigned. A later analysis assigned CDR3 sequences and most-parsimonious VDJ recombination scenarios with the TCRdist pipeline. In a later analysis, every TCR beta chain was defined by the combination of its CDR3 amino acid sequence and its V-gene family, and reads without a unique V-gene family were dropped. As a way to deal with suspected cross-contamination and a sequencing artifact, a later analysis dropped 592 nucleotide sequences that were highly shared and had low generation probability. In a later analysis, a clonal expansion index for each public chain was calculated from normalized within-repertoire ranks of inferred template counts. In a later analysis, generation probabilities were computed using a VDJ recombination model fitted to out-of-frame rearrangements, and the results were checked against IGoR. In a later analysis, TCR-TCR, TCR-HLA and TCR-CMV co-occurrence was scored with hypergeometric tests, and a repertoire-size bias correction was applied to TCR pairs. In a later analysis, false discovery rates were estimated by permuting HLA or CMV assignments 20 times. In a later analysis, co-occurring TCRs were grouped using DBSCAN, and TCRdist sequence similarity was added for clustering within HLA-allele-positive subsets. Co-occurrence clustering excluded repertoires with fewer than 30,000 or more than 120,000 public chains, plus five with anomalous nucleotide sharing. The clones in this table, taken by TCRdb from immuneACCESS, are in-frame only. Not every clone is retained; where verified, under half of the shortfall comes from an unresolved V gene, and the cause of the rest is unknown. V and J calls and clone size are copied from that table; D and trimming were computed from the DNA. This sample is represented by roughly 180,000 clones; over 80% of them were singletons. The top ten constitute approximately 1.4% of the sample.

As for this clone: Its recognized antigen is unknown. No base quality values were provided; no much bigger clone lies one nucleotide off.

V is cut by 2 bases and J by 7 bases, and the space between the germline ends is 9 bases. Reading the germline V gene gives CDR1 MDHEN and CDR2 SYDVKM. Including the terminal cysteine and phenylalanine, the CDR3 comprises 12 residues. The entry retains the CDR3 DNA only, 36 bases that are in frame from base 1. The receptor chain draws on TRBV28 and TRBJ2-7; confidence is insufficient to name the D gene. Sequenced: PBMCs. The source is a man aged 35-49 years in good health and CMV-seronegative. The CDR3 region reads CASSLVVREQYF. The nucleotide sequence is TGTGCCAGCAGTTTAGTTGTGCGGGAGCAGTACTTC. Reference TRBV28 and TRBJ2-7 proteins supply the regions before and after the CDR3; the full variable domain is: DVKVTQSSRYLVKRTGEKVFLECVQDMDHENMFWYRQDPGLGLRLIYFSYDVKMKEKGDIPEGYSVSREKKERFSLILESASTNQTSMYLCASSLVVREQYFGPGTRLTVT.